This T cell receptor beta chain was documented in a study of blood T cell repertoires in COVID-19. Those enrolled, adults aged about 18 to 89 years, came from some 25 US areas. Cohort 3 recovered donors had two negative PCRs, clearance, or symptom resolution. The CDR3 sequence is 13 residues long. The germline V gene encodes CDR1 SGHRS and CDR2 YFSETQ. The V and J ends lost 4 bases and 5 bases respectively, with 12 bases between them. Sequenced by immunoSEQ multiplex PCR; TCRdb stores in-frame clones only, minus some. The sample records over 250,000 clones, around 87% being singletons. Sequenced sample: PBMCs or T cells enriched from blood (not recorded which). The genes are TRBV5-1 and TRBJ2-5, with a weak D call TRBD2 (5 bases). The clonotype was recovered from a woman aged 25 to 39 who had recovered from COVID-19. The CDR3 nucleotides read TGCGCCAGCAGCCCGGGGTTCGGGGAGACCCAGTACTTC. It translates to CASSPGFGETQYF. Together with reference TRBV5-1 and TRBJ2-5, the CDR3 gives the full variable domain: KAGVTQTPRYLIKTRGQQVTLSCSPISGHRSVSWYQQTPGQGLQFLFEYFSETQRNKGNFPGRFSGRQFSNSRSEMNVSTLELGDSALYLCASSPGFGETQYFGPGTRLLVL.